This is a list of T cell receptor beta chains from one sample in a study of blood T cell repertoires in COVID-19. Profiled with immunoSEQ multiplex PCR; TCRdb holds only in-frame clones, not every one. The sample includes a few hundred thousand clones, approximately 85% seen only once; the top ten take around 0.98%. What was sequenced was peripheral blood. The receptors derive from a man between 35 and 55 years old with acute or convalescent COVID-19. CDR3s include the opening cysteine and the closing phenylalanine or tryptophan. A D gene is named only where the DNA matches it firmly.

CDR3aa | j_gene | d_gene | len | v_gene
CASRHYAGSVPLHSNYGYTF | TRBJ1-2 | - | 20 | TRBV28
CASSPGQPNTEAFF | TRBJ1-1 | TRBD1 | 14 | TRBV9
CASSVDLGVNGNTEAFF | TRBJ1-1 | - | 17 | TRBV9
CASSLVEGPGGVGSEAFF | TRBJ1-1 | - | 18 | TRBV5-1
CASSLVAGGYEQYF | TRBJ2-7 | - | 14 | TRBV7-2
CASSLGQGYQPQHF | TRBJ1-5 | TRBD1 | 14 | TRBV5-1
CASSVGQGSYEQYF | TRBJ2-7 | TRBD1 | 14 | TRBV11-2
CASSLEGTVNGYTF | TRBJ1-2 | - | 14 | TRBV28
CASSQENRGTDTQYF | TRBJ2-3 | TRBD1 | 15 | TRBV4-3
CASSQVFAGAPYEQYF | TRBJ2-7 | - | 16 | TRBV4-1
CASSAQGGGTGELFF | TRBJ2-2 | - | 15 | TRBV11-2
CASSLESTGLSEQYF | TRBJ2-7 | - | 15 | TRBV7-9
CASSPREGDTQYF | TRBJ2-3 | - | 13 | TRBV18
CAISESGQGANYGYTF | TRBJ1-2 | TRBD1 | 16 | TRBV10-3